The rows below give T cell receptor beta chains drawn from one sample of a study of T cells in Graves' hyperthyroidism and ophthalmopathy. TCRdb fed the multiplex PCR reads into MiXCR, producing one record per CDR3 protein. The data show 700,000 or so distinct CDR3 sequences, about 17% seen once. The specimen was blood. These receptors originate from a man between 18 and 29 years old with Graves' hyperthyroidism. Both conserved end residues are part of each CDR3. Fields, in order: D gene, V gene, clone size, J gene, CDR3 protein, CDR3 DNA. The D gene is left open where the match is weak. Clone size appears in some rows only: once, few, many, or a class for an expanded clone.

.	TRBV24-1	few	TRBJ1-3	CATSDITSSGNTIYF	TGTGCCACCAGTGATATAACAAGCTCTGGAAACACCATATATTTT
TRBD2	TRBV6-1	few	TRBJ2-7	CATGTSGTEQYF	TGTGCCACCGGGACTAGCGGGACCGAGCAGTACTTC
.	TRBV20-1	many	TRBJ2-7	CSARVPRSYEQYF	TGCAGTGCTAGGGTCCCTCGGTCCTACGAGCAGTACTTC
TRBD2	TRBV2	many	TRBJ2-7	CASTHSSGRAGEQYF	TGTGCCAGCACGCACTCTAGCGGGAGGGCGGGTGAGCAGTACTTC
TRBD2	TRBV3-1	many	TRBJ2-7	CASSLTSGNEQYF	TGTGCCAGCAGCTTAACTAGCGGGAACGAGCAGTACTTC
TRBD2	TRBV7-2	many	TRBJ2-1	CASSPGLAEVGQFF	TGTGCCAGCAGCCCGGGACTAGCGGAGGTAGGGCAGTTCTTC
.	TRBV10-3	few	TRBJ2-3	CATKGGGSFTHTQYF	TGTGCCACCAAGGGGGGCGGGAGTTTCACTCATACGCAGTATTTT
.	TRBV3-1	.	TRBJ1-2	CASSQDPGAPVWTF	TGTGCCAGCAGCCAAGACCCAGGGGCCCCCGTGTGGACCTTC
.	TRBV6-2/TRBV6-3	many	TRBJ2-1	CASSPLDIYNEQFF	TGTGCCAGCAGTCCTCTCGATATTTACAATGAGCAGTTCTTC
.	TRBV10-3	many	TRBJ2-1	CAISEWGAASPYNEQFF	TGTGCCATCAGTGAATGGGGGGCAGCGTCCCCCTACAATGAGCAGTTCTTC
TRBD2	TRBV2	.	TRBJ2-3	CASSRRPGTSPIIGWDTQYF	TGCGCCAGCAGCCGTCGACCCGGGACTAGTCCTATCATAGGTTGGGATACGCAGTATTTT
.	TRBV7-8	.	TRBJ2-7	CASSLGVSGNYEQYF	TGTGCCAGCAGCTTAGGTGTTAGCGGCAACTACGAGCAGTACTTC